This T cell receptor (beta chain) comes out of a study of CD8+ T cells in alopecia areata. The authors extracted RNA and reverse transcribed it into cDNA as the sequencing template. Data came from immunoSEQ multiplex PCR; TCRdb stores just in-frame clones and leaves some out. The sample contains 210,000 or so clones, more than 60% of which appear only once. Treatment noted: oral pan-JAK inhibitor, 5-10 mg twice daily. Germline V lookup: CDR1 SQVTM, CDR2 ANQGSEA. The CDR3 runs to 14 residues. V was trimmed by 6 bases and J by 2 bases, leaving 16 bases between them. This clonotype was obtained from a human donor with alopecia areata. This chain joins TRBV29-1 and TRBJ1-1; a weak D match, TRBD1 (5 bases). Sequencing was performed on CD4+ T cells sorted from blood, taken between weeks 43 and 45, from a patient treated with tofacitinib. Here the CDR3 reads CSVEGLRINTEAFF. The DNA of the CDR3 is TGCAGCGTCGAGGGACTGAGGATAAACACTGAAGCTTTCTTT.